The clone carrying this T cell receptor (beta chain) was seen once. Its target is not known. The sample is drawn from a study of T cell responses to AZD1222 COVID-19 vaccine. Whole-study findings and limits: White British ancestry dominated among donors, who included more females, and clonal diversity was possibly underestimated. Spike-specific TCR breadth and depth went up after people got two AZD1222 doses.

This CDR3 has 14 amino acids. V lost 5 bases to trimming and J lost 4 bases; unmatched junction nucleotides: 4. Germline V CDR1 and CDR2: SGHTA, FQGNSA. This table comes from immunoSEQ multiplex PCR, and its TCRdb copy is limited to in-frame clones, with some not included. Among roughly 150,000 clones listed, 80% to 95% were seen once. V is TRBV7-2 and J is TRBJ1-4, with TRBD1 matching over 7 bases. Sequencing used peripheral blood, obtained on day 0 of AZD1222 vaccination. This clonotype was obtained from an adult in good health. CDR3 coding DNA: TGTGCCAGCAGCCCCAGGGGGTTTAATGAAAAACTGTTTTTT. Protein: CASSPRGFNEKLFF.